Presented here are 15 T cell receptor beta chains from one specimen sequenced in a study of shared clonotypes between healthy human individuals. Clones were sequenced by immunoSEQ multiplex PCR, and TCRdb holds only the in-frame ones, with some missing. The table includes about 2.4 million clones, around nine tenths detected once. The sample comprised naive CD4+ T cells sorted from blood. Stated subset: CD45RA+ positively selected. These receptors all come from a man aged 18 to 29 in good health.

The V and J genes are TRBV11-2 and TRBJ2-5, with D possibly matching TRBD2 (7 bases). CDR1 is SGHAT, CDR2 FQNNGV, per germline. V gave up 2 bases and J gave up 5 bases, with 12 bases separating them. This CDR3 region has 14 residues. The CDR3 protein is CASSLRGGGETQYF. In nucleotides, the CDR3 is TGTGCCAGCAGCTTAAGGGGGGGCGGGGAGACCCAGTACTTC.

To note about this clone: The same CDR3 can be traced to other DNA sequences in this sample. This chain links TRBV5-8 with TRBJ2-3, with 14 bases matching TRBD2. The CDR3 runs to 16 residues. V was pared by 4 bases and J by 1 base, with 2 bases of the junction left unmatched. The germline gives CDR1 SGHTS, CDR2 YDEGEE. CDR3 DNA sequence: TGTGCCAGCAGCCTGGGACTAGCGGGAGGCACAGATACGCAGTATTTT. Encoded protein: CASSLGLAGGTDTQYF.

The gene calls are TRBV23-1 and TRBJ2-7, with D maybe TRBD2 (5 bases). TRBV23-1 is an ORF; its function is uncertain. The CDR3 runs 14 residues. V lost 7 bases, J lost 2 bases, and 15 bases lay in between. The CDR3 coding sequence is TGCGCCAGCACCCATGGAGGCATAGCCTACGAGCAGTACTTC. This encodes CASTHGGIAYEQYF.

The DNA of the CDR3 is TGTGCCTGGAGTCCTCCGGACAACACCTACGAGCAGTACTTC. Its translation: CAWSPPDNTYEQYF. The J gene is TRBJ2-5, the V gene TRBV30, with a weak D call TRBD1 (5 bases). The J call may be faulty, since TRBJ2-7 better matches the DNA end. Per the germline V gene, CDR1 is GTSNPN and CDR2 is SVGIG (reference sequence). The CDR3 totals 14 residues.

CDR3 loop: CASSTSTGGYEQYF. The CDR3 DNA is TGTGCCAGCTCAACTTCCACAGGGGGCTACGAGCAGTACTTC. The V call is TRBV18, the J call TRBJ2-7; 8 bases fit TRBD1. The CDR3 is 14 residues long. CDR1 KGHSH and CDR2 LQKENI come from the germline V gene. The V and J ends lost 5 bases and 3 bases, in that order; junction bases with no gene match: 6.

This chain joins TRBV4-1 and TRBJ1-4, with 11 positions matching TRBD1. The germline gives CDR1 MGHRA, CDR2 YSYEKL. V was clipped by 1 base and J by 10 bases; unmatched bases: 5. The CDR3 is 15 residues long. CDR3 sequence reads: CASSQVIGQGAKLFF. The CDR3 DNA reads TGCGCCAGCAGCCAAGTGATCGGACAGGGGGCAAAACTGTTTTTT.

The chain carries TRBV27 and TRBJ2-3, with 10 bases matching TRBD2. Germline CDR1 is MNHEY and CDR2 is SMNVEV (reference sequence). V lost 3 bases and J lost 3; bases outside the gene matches: 6. The CDR3 length is 16 residues. In DNA, the CDR3 is TGTGCCAGCAGTTTGACACTAGCGGGATTTACAGATACGCAGTATTTT. Translated: CASSLTLAGFTDTQYF.

This chain connects TRBV28 to TRBJ2-7; 12 positions agree with TRBD1. The junction had 10 bases not matched to a gene; V was cut back by 5 bases and J by 5 bases. CDR1 MDHEN and CDR2 SYDVKM come from the germline V gene. This CDR3 is 16 amino acids long. CDR3 nucleotides: TGTGCCAGCAGTATACCACCCGGGACAGGGGGCCACGAGCAGTACTTC. This gives the protein CASSIPPGTGGHEQYF.

The rearrangement joins TRBV6-4 to TRBJ1-2; D uncertain. Per the germline V gene, CDR1 is MRHNA and CDR2 is SNTAGT. CDR3 size: 15 residues. V was cut by 4 bases and J by 5 bases, with 17 bases left in between. CDR3 protein: CASSVDGIGGYGYTF. CDR3 nucleotide sequence: TGTGCCAGCAGTGTGGACGGTATCGGAGGGTATGGCTACACCTTC.

A single count supports this clone. The chain is built from TRBV5-1 and TRBJ1-1; the D is unclear. Trimming took off 1 base at V and 0 bases at J, with 10 bases between the two ends. CDR3 length: 15 amino acids. Germline V gives CDR1 SGHRS, CDR2 YFSETQ. As DNA, the CDR3 is TGCGCCAGCAGCTTGTGGGCAGAGATGAACACTGAAGCTTTCTTT. Protein sequence: CASSLWAEMNTEAFF.

DNA for the CDR3: TGTGCCAGCAGCTTCGGGGGAACCTACGAGCAGTACTTC. Protein product: CASSFGGTYEQYF. V and J are TRBV7-2 and TRBJ2-7; TRBD2 is a possible D gene (6 bases). Germline CDR1 and CDR2: SGHTA and FQGNSA. The CDR3 has 13 residues. Trimming pared 3 bases from V and 2 bases from J, leaving 8 bases between.

The table lists this clone with a few counts. The chain uses TRBV7-9 and TRBJ1-1; TRBD1 matches at 7 bases. V shed 5 bases and J 3 bases; nucleotides not matched to a gene: 3. From germline, CDR1 is SEHNR and CDR2 FQNEAQ (reference sequence). This CDR3 has 13 amino acids. DNA of the CDR3: TGTGCCAGCAGCCCGACAGGGCACACTGAAGCTTTCTTT. Its translation is CASSPTGHTEAFF.

Turning to this clone: Other DNA sequences of this sample code for an identical CDR3. The genes are TRBV5-1 and TRBJ2-2; 8 bases fit TRBD1. V gave up 4 bases and J gave up 5 bases; unmatched junction bases: 4. The CDR3 totals 14 residues. From germline, CDR1 is SGHRS and CDR2 YFSETQ. This chain's CDR3 is CASSPRTGTGELFF. Here the CDR3 DNA reads TGCGCCAGCAGCCCACGGACAGGGACCGGGGAGCTGTTTTTT.

The chain uses TRBV7-9 and TRBJ1-5; TRBD1 agrees at 9 bases. The germline V gene has CDR1 SEHNR and CDR2 FQNEAQ (reference sequence). Trimming removed 5 bases from V and 2 bases from J; junction bases left unmatched: 7. The CDR3 length is 16 residues. The DNA for the CDR3 is TGTGCCAGCAGCCCTCAGACAGGGGGAGGCAATCAGCCCCAGCATTTT. This translates into CASSPQTGGGNQPQHF.

The gene calls are TRBV1 and TRBJ1-1. TRBV1 is noted as a pseudogene. This CDR3 region has 15 residues. The CDR3 reads CTSSQDGRPALEAFF. The CDR3 DNA reads as TGCACCAGCAGCCAAGACGGGCGACCGGCTCTTGAAGCTTTCTTT.